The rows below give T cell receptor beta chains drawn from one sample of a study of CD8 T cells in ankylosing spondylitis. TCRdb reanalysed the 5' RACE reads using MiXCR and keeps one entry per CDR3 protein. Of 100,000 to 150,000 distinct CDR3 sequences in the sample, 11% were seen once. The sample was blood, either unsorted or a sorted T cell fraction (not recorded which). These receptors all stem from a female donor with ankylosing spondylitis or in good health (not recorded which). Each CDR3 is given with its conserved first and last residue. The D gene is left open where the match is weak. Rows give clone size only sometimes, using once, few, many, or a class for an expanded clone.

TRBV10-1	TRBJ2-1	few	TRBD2	TGCGCCAGAAAGAGGGGAGTCCCCGGTCGGACTAGCGGGCGAAATGAGCAGTTCTTC	CARKRGVPGRTSGRNEQFF
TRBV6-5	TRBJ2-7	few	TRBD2	TGTGCCAGCAGTTACTCGATGTGGCTAGCGGGAGTGGAGCAGTACTTC	CASSYSMWLAGVEQYF
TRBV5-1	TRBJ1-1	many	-	TGCGCCAGCAGCTTTCAGGGGACTGAAGCTTTCTTT	CASSFQGTEAFF
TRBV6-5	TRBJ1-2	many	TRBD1	TGTGCCAGCAGTTACGGACAGGCCCTCAACTATGGCTACACCTTC	CASSYGQALNYGYTF
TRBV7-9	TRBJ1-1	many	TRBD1	TGTGCCAGCAGCACAGGACAGGGGGCGTGGGAAGCTTTCTTT	CASSTGQGAWEAFF
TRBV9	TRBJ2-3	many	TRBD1	TGTGCCAGCAGCGTAGCACAGGGGGGAGATACGCAGTATTTT	CASSVAQGGDTQYF
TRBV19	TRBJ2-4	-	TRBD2	TGTGCCAGTAGCCAGGACGGGGGGGCCAAAAACATTCAGTACTTC	CASSQDGGAKNIQYF
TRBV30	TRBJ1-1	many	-	TGTGCCTGGAGTTCTCCCCCGGTAAAAGCTTTCTTT	CAWSSPPVKAFF
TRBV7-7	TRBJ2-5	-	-	TGTGCCAGCAGCTTCCTGGGTAGCGGCCAAGAGACCCAGTACTTC	CASSFLGSGQETQYF
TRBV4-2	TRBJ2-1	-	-	TGTGCCAGCAGCCAGACGGGCTGGGGTGAGCAGTTCTTC	CASSQTGWGEQFF
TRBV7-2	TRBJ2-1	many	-	TGTGCCAGCAGCTTAGCGGAGAAAAATGAGCAGTTCTTC	CASSLAEKNEQFF
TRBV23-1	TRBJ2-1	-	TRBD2	TGCGCCAGCAGTCGCCTAAGCGGGAAGTGGAATGAGCAGTTCTTC	CASSRLSGKWNEQFF
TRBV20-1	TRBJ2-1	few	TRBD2	TGCAGTGCAAGGTGGGCTAGCGGGAGGACCAATGAGCAGTTCTTC	CSARWASGRTNEQFF
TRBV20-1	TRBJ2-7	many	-	TGCAGTGCTCCCCACTCCTCCTCCTACGAGCAGTACTTC	CSAPHSSSYEQYF
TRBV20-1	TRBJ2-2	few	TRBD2	TGCAGTGCTAGAGTAGCGGGAGTTGGAACCGGGGAGCTGTTTTTT	CSARVAGVGTGELFF
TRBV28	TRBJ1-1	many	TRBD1	TGTGCCAGCAGTCGACAGGGGGTCCTGACGCGTGAAGCTTTCTTT	CASSRQGVLTREAFF
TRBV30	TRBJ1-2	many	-	TGTGCCTGGAGTAATAAGAGGGAGTTTACTGGCTACACCTTC	CAWSNKREFTGYTF
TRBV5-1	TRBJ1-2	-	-	TGCGCCAGCAGTCCGGGGATCGGTAACTATGGCTACACCTTC	CASSPGIGNYGYTF
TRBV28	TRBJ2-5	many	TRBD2	TGTGCCCCCAGCAGTTTCCGCCTCGGACTAGCGGGGCGAGAGACCCAGTACTTC	CAPSSFRLGLAGRETQYF
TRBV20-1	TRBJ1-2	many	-	TGCAGTGCTACTGGATGGGGAGGCTACACCTTC	CSATGWGGYTF
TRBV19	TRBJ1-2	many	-	TGTGCCAGTAGTATAGTAGGGGCTGCTAACTATGGCTACACCTTC	CASSIVGAANYGYTF
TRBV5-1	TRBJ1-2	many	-	TGCGCCAGCAGGGCCGGGGGCGAGGATGGCTACACCTTC	CASRAGGEDGYTF
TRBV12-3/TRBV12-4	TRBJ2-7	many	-	TGTGCCAGCAGTTTGGGCGGCTCCTACGAGCAGTACTTC	CASSLGGSYEQYF
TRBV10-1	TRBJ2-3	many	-	TGCGCCAGCAGAGGGACCCTTACAGATACGCAGTATTTT	CASRGTLTDTQYF
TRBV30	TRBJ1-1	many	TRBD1	TGTGCCTGGGATACAGGGGCGGCTGAAGCTTTCTTT	CAWDTGAAEAFF
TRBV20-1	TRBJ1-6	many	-	TGCAGTGCTAGAGGACAGAATTCACCCCTCCACTTT	CSARGQNSPLHF
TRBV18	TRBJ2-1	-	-	TGTGCCAGCTCACCGACGGAAAACAATGAGCAGTTCTTC	CASSPTENNEQFF
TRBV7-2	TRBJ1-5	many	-	TGTGCCAGCAGCTCGCAAAGGACGGGGCAGCCCCAGCATTTT	CASSSQRTGQPQHF
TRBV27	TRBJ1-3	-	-	TGTGCCAGCAGTTTAGGACGGAATCCCTCTGGAAACACCACATATTTT	CASSLGRNPSGNTTYF
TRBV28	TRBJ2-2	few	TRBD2	TGTGCCAGTACCCCTAGCGGGGGGGCGACCGGGGAGCTGTTTTTT	CASTPSGGATGELFF
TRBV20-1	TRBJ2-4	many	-	TGCAGTGCTAGAGGGGGGATCGACATTCAGTACTTC	CSARGGIDIQYF
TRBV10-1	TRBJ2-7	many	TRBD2	TGCGCCAGCAGTACCGGGACTAGCGTCTACGAGCAGTACTTC	CASSTGTSVYEQYF